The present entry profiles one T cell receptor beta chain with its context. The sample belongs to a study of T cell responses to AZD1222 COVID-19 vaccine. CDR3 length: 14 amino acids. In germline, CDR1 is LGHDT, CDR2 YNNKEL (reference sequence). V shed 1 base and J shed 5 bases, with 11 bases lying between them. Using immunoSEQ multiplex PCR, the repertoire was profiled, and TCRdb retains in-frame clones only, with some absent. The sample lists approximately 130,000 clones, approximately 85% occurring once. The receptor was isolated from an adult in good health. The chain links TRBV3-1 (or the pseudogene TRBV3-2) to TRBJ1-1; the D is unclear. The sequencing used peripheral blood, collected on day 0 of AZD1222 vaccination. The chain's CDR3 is CASSQGRVGTEAFF. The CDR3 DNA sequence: TGTGCCAGCAGCCAAGGGAGGGTTGGGACTGAAGCTTTCTTT.